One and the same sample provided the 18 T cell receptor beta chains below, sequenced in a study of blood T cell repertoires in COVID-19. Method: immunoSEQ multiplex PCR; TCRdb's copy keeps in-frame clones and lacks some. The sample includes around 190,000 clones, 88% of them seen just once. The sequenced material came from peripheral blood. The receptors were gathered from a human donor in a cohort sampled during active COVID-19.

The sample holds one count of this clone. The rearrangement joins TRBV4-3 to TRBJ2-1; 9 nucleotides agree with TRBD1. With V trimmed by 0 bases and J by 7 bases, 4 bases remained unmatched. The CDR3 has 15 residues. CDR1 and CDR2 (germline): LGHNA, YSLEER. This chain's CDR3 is CASSQEGTGLNEQFF. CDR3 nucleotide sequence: TGCGCCAGCAGCCAAGAGGGGACAGGGTTAAATGAGCAGTTCTTC.

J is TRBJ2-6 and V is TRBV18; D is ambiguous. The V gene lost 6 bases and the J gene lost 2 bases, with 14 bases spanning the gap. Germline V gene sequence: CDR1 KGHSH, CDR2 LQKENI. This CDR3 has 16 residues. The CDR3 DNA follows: TGTGCCAGCTCGCCTCTGCGTACGGCTGGGGCCAACGTCCTGACTTTC. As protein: CASSPLRTAGANVLTF.

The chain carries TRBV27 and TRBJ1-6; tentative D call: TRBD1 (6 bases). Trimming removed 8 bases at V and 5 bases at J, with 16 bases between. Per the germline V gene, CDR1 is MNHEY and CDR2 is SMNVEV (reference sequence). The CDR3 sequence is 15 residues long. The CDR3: CASRELRGNNSPLHF. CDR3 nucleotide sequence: TGTGCCAGCCGTGAACTCAGGGGAAATAATTCACCCCTCCACTTT.

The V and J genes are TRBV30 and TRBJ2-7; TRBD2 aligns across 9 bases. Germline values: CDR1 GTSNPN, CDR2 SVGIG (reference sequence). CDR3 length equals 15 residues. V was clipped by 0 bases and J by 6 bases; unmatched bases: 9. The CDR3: CAWSVLGTSPSEQYF. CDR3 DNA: TGTGCCTGGAGTGTACTGGGGACTAGCCCCTCCGAGCAGTACTTC.

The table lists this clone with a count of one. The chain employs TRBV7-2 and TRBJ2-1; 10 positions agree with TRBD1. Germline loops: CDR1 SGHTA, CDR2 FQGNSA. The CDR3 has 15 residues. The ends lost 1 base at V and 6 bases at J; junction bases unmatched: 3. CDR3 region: CASSLGQGAGNEQFF. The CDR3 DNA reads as TGTGCCAGCAGCTTAGGACAGGGGGCTGGCAATGAGCAGTTCTTC.

The CDR3 region is CASSSWTGGTDTQYF. CDR3 nucleotide sequence: TGTGCCAGCAGCTCCTGGACCGGAGGGACAGATACGCAGTATTTT. The rearrangement joins TRBV3-1 (or the pseudogene TRBV3-2) to TRBJ2-3, with D perhaps TRBD2 (6 bases). Trimming stripped 5 bases from V and 3 bases from J, with 15 bases between. Germline CDR1 and CDR2: LGHDT and YNNKEL (reference sequence). The CDR3 is 15 amino acids.

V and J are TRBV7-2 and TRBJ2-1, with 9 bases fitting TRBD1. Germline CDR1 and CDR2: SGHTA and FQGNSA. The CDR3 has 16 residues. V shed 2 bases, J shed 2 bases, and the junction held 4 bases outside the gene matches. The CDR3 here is CASSLSGQGTYNEQFF. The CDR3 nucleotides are TGTGCCAGCAGCTTATCGGGACAGGGTACCTACAATGAGCAGTTCTTC.

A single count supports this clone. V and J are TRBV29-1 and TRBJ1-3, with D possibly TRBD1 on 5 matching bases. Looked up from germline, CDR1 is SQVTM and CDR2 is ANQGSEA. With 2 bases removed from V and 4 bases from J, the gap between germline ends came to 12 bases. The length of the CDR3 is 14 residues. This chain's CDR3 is CSVEPGGSGNTIYF. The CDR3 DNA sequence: TGCAGCGTTGAACCGGGGGGTTCGGGAAACACCATATATTTT.

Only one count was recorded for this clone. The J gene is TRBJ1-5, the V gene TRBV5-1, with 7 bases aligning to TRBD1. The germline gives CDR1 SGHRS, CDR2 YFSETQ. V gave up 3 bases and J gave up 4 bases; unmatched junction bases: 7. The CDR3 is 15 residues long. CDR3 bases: TGCGCCAGCAGCTCAACAGGGGAGCGGAATCAGCCCCAGCATTTT. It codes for CASSSTGERNQPQHF.

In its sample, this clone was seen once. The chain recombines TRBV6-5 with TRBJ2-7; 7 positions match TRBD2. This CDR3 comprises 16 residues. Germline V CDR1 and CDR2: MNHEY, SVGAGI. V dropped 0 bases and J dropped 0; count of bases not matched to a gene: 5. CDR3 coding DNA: TGTGCCAGCAGTTACTCGAGAGGCGGGAGCTCCTACGAGCAGTACTTC. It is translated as CASSYSRGGSSYEQYF.

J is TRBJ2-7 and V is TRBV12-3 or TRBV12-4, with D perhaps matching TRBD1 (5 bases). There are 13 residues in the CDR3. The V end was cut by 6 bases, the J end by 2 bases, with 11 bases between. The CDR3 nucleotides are TGTGCCAGCAGCAAACGACAGACCTACGAGCAGTACTTC. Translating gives CASSKRQTYEQYF.

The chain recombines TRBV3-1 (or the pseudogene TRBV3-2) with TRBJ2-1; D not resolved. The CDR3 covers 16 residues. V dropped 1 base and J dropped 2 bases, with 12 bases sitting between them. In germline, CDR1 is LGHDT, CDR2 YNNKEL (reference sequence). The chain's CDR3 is CASSQVGRYPYNEQFF. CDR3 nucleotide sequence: TGTGCCAGCAGCCAAGTAGGCAGGTACCCCTACAATGAGCAGTTCTTC.

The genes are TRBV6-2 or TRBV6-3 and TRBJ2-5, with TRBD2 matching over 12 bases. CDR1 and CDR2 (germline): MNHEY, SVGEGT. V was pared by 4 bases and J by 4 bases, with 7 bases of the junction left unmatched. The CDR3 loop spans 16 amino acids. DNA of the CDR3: TGTGCCAGCAGTTCTCTAGCGGGGGGGGGTTTAGAGACCCAGTACTTC. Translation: CASSSLAGGGLETQYF.

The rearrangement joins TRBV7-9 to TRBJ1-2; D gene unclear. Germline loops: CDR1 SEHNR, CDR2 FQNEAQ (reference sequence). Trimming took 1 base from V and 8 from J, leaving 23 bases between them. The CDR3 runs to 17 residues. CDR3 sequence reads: CASSLVPSKGEDSGYTF. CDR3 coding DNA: TGTGCCAGCAGCTTAGTACCCTCGAAAGGAGAAGATAGCGGCTACACCTTC.

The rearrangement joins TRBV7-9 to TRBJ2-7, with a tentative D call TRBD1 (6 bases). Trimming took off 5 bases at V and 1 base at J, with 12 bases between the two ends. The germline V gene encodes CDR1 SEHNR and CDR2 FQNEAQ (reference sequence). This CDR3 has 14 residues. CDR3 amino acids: CASSPYTGSYEQYF. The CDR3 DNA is TGTGCCAGCAGCCCCTATACAGGGTCCTACGAGCAGTACTTC.

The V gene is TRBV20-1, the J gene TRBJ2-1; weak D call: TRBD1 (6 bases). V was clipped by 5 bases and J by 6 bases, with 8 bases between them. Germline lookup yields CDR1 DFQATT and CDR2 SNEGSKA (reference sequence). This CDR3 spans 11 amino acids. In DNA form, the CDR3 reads TGCAGTGCTGGGACAAGCAATGAGCAGTTCTTC. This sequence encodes CSAGTSNEQFF.

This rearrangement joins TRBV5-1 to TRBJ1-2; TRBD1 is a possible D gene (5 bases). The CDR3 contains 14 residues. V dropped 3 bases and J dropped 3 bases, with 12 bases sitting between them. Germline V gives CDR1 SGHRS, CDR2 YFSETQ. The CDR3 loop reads CASSSTSGDYGYTF. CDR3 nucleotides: TGCGCCAGCAGCTCCACTTCGGGGGACTATGGCTACACCTTC.

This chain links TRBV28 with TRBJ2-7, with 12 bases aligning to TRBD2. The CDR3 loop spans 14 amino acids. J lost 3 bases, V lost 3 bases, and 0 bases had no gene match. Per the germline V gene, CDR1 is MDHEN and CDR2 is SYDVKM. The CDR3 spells CASSLTSGSYEQYF. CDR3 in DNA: TGTGCCAGCAGTTTGACTAGCGGGAGCTACGAGCAGTACTTC.